These T cell receptor beta chains were read from a single sample in a study of blood T cell repertoires in COVID-19. TCRdb keeps only in-frame clones here, not all; method: immunoSEQ multiplex PCR. This table holds 150,000 to 200,000 clones, approximately 92% found once. Sequenced material: peripheral blood. The source is a woman aged 45-65 years with acute or convalescent COVID-19. CDR3s include the opening cysteine and the closing phenylalanine or tryptophan. A D gene is named only where the DNA matches it firmly. The size field is filled for only some rows; it gives once, few, many or a size class.

d_gene	j_gene	abundance	v_gene	CDR3aa	CDR3nt
NA	TRBJ2-7	NA	TRBV7-2	CASSPLPGGSYEQYF	TGTGCCAGCAGCCCCCTCCCAGGGGGGTCCTACGAGCAGTACTTC
NA	TRBJ1-5	NA	TRBV27	CASSSPHREDNQPQHF	TGTGCCAGCAGTTCCCCCCACAGGGAAGATAATCAGCCCCAGCATTTT
NA	TRBJ2-7	NA	TRBV6-5	CASRLLGRGEQYF	TGTGCCAGCAGATTACTAGGTAGGGGGGAGCAGTACTTC
TRBD2	TRBJ2-2	NA	TRBV6-5	CASSYTAGGTGELFF	TGTGCCAGCAGTTATACAGCGGGAGGCACCGGGGAGCTGTTTTTT
TRBD2	TRBJ2-4	NA	TRBV6-2/TRBV6-3	CASSYSAGGPHIQYF	TGTGCCAGCAGTTACAGTGCGGGAGGGCCTCACATTCAGTACTTC
NA	TRBJ2-2	NA	TRBV7-2	CASSTTGIGGELFF	TGTGCCAGCAGCACGACAGGAATAGGCGGGGAGCTGTTTTTT
NA	TRBJ1-3	NA	TRBV30	CAWSDGTFGNF	TGTGCCTGGAGTGACGGGACATTCGGAAACTTT
NA	TRBJ1-1	NA	TRBV19	CATATEGNTEAFF	TGTGCCACTGCGACAGAAGGGAACACTGAAGCTTTCTTT
TRBD1	TRBJ2-1	NA	TRBV27	CASSLAGTGSNEQFF	TGTGCCAGCAGTTTAGCCGGGACAGGGAGCAATGAGCAGTTCTTC
NA	TRBJ1-2	NA	TRBV5-1	CASSLGRDGYTF	TGCGCCAGCAGCTTAGGTCGGGATGGCTACACCTTC
NA	TRBJ2-1	NA	TRBV30	CAWGRYNEQFF	TGTGCCTGGGGGAGATACAATGAGCAGTTCTTC
NA	TRBJ2-3	NA	TRBV6-1	CASSELGRDTQYF	TGTGCCAGCAGTGAACTGGGGCGGGATACGCAGTATTTT
NA	TRBJ1-2	NA	TRBV10-3	CAISESSGPKTNYGYTF	TGTGCCATCAGTGAAAGTTCAGGTCCGAAAACTAACTATGGCTACACCTTC
NA	TRBJ2-6	NA	TRBV28	CASSSGQSGANVLTF	TGTGCCAGCAGTTCTGGACAATCTGGGGCCAACGTCCTGACTTTC
NA	TRBJ2-2	NA	TRBV20-1	CSARDVGELFF	TGCAGTGCTAGAGACGTCGGGGAGCTGTTTTTT
TRBD2	TRBJ2-2	NA	TRBV27	CASSPRTRINTGELFF	TGTGCCAGCAGTCCAAGGACTAGAATTAACACCGGGGAGCTGTTTTTT
NA	TRBJ2-7	NA	TRBV30	CAWSVALLFGEGVFYEQYF	TGTGCCTGGAGTGTAGCTTTATTGTTCGGGGAGGGGGTATTCTACGAGCAGTACTTC
NA	TRBJ1-2	NA	TRBV30	CAWSPAGLAHYGYTF	TGTGCCTGGAGCCCCGCGGGCCTGGCCCACTATGGCTACACCTTC
NA	TRBJ1-1	NA	TRBV29-1	CSVPALAALNTEAFF	TGCAGCGTGCCGGCGTTAGCCGCCCTGAACACTGAAGCTTTCTTT
NA	TRBJ1-5	NA	TRBV29-1	CSVAQGVNQPQHF	TGCAGCGTTGCTCAGGGCGTTAATCAGCCCCAGCATTTT
NA	TRBJ2-2	once	TRBV6-5	CASRRQGNTGELFF	TGTGCCAGCAGGCGGCAGGGGAACACCGGGGAGCTGTTTTTT
NA	TRBJ2-7	NA	TRBV28	CASKVRSGSSYEQYF	TGTGCCAGCAAGGTCCGATCCGGGTCATCCTACGAGCAGTACTTC
NA	TRBJ1-1	once	TRBV19	CASSKGMAEAFF	TGTGCCAGTAGTAAGGGGATGGCTGAAGCTTTCTTT
NA	TRBJ1-1	NA	TRBV28	CASRHQGIGPSGAFF	TGTGCCAGCAGACACCAGGGAATTGGGCCCTCGGGAGCTTTCTTT
NA	TRBJ1-1	NA	TRBV19	CASQTGNTEAFF	TGTGCCAGCCAGACAGGGAACACTGAAGCTTTCTTT
TRBD2	TRBJ2-1	NA	TRBV6-6	CASNQASGGTYNEQFF	TGTGCCAGCAATCAGGCTAGCGGGGGAACCTACAATGAGCAGTTCTTC
NA	TRBJ2-1	NA	TRBV29-1	CSVPNYNEQFF	TGCAGCGTCCCTAATTACAATGAGCAGTTCTTC
NA	TRBJ1-1	NA	TRBV30	CAWSQGLGTEAFF	TGTGCCTGGAGTCAGGGGTTGGGCACTGAAGCTTTCTTT